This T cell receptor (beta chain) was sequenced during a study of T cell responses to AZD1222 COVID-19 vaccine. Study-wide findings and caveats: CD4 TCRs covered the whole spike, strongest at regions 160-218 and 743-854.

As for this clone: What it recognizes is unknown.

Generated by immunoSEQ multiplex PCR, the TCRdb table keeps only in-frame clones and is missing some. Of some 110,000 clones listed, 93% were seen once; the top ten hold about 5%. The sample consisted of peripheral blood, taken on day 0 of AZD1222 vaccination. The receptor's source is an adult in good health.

CDR3 sequence (DNA): TGCAGCGCCCCCTCCGGGAATATGGATACGCAGTATTTT. Translated, it gives CSAPSGNMDTQYF. This sequence joins TRBV29-1 and TRBJ2-3, with D possibly being TRBD2 (5 bases). In germline, CDR1 is SQVTM, CDR2 ANQGSEA. CDR3 length equals 13 residues. V was trimmed by 7 bases and J by 6 bases, leaving 17 bases between them.